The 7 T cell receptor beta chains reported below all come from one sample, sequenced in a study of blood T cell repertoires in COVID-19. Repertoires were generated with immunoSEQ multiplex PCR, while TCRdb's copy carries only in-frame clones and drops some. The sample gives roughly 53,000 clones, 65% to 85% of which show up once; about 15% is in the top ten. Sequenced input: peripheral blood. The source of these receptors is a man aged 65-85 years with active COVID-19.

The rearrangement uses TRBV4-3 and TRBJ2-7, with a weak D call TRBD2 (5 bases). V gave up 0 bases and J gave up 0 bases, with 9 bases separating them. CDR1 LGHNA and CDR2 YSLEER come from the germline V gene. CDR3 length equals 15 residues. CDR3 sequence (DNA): TGCGCCAGCAGCCAAGATTGGAGGAGCTCCTACGAGCAGTACTTC. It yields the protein CASSQDWRSSYEQYF.

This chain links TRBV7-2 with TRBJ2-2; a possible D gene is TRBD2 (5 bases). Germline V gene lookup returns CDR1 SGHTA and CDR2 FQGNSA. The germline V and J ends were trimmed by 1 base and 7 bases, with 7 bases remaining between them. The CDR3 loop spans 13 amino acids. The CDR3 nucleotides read TGTGCCAGCAGCTTAGTACTAGACGGGGAGCTGTTTTTT. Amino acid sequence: CASSLVLDGELFF.

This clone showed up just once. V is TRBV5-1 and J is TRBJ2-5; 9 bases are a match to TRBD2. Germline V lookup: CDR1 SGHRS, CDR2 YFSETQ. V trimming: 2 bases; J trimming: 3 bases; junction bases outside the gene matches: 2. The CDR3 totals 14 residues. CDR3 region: CASSFSSGEETQYF. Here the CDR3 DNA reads TGCGCCAGCAGCTTCTCTAGCGGGGAAGAGACCCAGTACTTC.

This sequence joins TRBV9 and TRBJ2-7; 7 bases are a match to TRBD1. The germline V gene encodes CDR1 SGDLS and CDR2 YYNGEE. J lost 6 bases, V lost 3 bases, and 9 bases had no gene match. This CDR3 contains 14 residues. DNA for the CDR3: TGTGCCAGCAGCGGCCGGGACAGTTCCCCCGAGCAGTACTTC. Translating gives CASSGRDSSPEQYF.

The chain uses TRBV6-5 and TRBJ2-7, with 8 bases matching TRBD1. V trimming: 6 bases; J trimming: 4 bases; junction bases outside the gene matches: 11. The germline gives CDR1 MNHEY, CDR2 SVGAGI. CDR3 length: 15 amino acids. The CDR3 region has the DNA TGTGCCAGCAGGCCTGGTCAGGACAGGGTTTACGAGCAGTACTTC. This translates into CASRPGQDRVYEQYF.

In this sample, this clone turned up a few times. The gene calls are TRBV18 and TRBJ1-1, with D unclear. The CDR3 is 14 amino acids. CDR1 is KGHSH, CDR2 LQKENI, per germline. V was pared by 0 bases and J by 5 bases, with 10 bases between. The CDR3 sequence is CASSPPPGRTEAFF. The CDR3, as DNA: TGTGCCAGCTCACCACCTCCGGGGAGGACTGAAGCTTTCTTT.

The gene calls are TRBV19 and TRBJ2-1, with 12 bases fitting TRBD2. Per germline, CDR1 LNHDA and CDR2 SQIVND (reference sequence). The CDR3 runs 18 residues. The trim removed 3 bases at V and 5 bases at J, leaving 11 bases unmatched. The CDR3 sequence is CASSIGLAGGPVNNEQFF. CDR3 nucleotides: TGTGCCAGTAGTATCGGGCTAGCGGGAGGGCCGGTAAACAATGAGCAGTTCTTC.